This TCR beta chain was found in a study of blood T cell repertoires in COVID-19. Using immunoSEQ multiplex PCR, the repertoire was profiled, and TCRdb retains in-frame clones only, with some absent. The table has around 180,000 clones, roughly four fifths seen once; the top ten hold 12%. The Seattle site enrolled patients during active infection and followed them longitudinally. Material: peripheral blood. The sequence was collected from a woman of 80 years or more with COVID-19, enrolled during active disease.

As DNA, the CDR3 is TGTGCCAGCAGTTACACAGACAGGCAGCCCTATGGCTACACCTTC. It codes for CASSYTDRQPYGYTF. The genes are TRBV6-5 and TRBJ1-2; D perhaps matches TRBD1 (6 bases). The V gene's germline CDR1 is MNHEY and CDR2 SVGAGI. The CDR3 covers 15 residues. The V end lost 2 bases, the J end lost 4 bases, and 14 bases lay between the germline ends.